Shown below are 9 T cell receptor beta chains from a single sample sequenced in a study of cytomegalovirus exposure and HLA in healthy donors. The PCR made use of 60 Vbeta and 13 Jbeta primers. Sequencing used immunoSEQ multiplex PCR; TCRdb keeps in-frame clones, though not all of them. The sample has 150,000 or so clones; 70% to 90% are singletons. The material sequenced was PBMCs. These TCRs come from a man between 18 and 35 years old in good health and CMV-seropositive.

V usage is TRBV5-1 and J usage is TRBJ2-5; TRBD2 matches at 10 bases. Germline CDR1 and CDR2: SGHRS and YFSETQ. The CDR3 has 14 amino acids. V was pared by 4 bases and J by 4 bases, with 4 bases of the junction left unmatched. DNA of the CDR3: TGCGCCAGCAGCGGGGGACTAGCGAGAGAGACCCAGTACTTC. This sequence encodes CASSGGLARETQYF.

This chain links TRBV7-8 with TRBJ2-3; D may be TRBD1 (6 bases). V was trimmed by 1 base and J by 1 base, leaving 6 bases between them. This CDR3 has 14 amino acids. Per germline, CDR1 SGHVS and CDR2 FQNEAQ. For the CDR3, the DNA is TGTGCCAGCAGCTTAGGACAGGGCACAGATACGCAGTATTTT. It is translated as CASSLGQGTDTQYF.

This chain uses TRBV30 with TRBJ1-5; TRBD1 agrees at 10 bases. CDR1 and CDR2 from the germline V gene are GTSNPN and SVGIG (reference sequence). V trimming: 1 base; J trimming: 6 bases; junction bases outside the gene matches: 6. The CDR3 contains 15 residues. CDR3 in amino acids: CAWSATGGAGQPQHF. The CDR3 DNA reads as TGTGCCTGGAGTGCGACAGGGGGCGCGGGTCAGCCCCAGCATTTT.

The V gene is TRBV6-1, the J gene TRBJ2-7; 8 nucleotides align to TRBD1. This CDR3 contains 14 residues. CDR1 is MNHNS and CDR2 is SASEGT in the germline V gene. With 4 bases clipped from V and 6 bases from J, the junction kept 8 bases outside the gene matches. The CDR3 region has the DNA TGTGCCAGCAGTGGGCATTGGGACAGGCGCGAGCAGTACTTC. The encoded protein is CASSGHWDRREQYF.

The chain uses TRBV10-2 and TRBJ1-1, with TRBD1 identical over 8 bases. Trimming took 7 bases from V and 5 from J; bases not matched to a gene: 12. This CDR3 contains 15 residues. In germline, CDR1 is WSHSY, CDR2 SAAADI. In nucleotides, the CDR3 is TGCGCCAGCATACAGTCTGGACAGGGAGGGACTGAAGCTTTCTTT. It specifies CASIQSGQGGTEAFF.

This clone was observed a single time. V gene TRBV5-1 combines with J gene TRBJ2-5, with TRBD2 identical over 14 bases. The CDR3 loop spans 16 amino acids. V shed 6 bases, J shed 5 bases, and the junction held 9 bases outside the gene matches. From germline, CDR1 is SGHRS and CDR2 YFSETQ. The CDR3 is CASIPGTSGGGETQYF. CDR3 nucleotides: TGCGCCAGCATTCCCGGGACTAGCGGGGGTGGGGAGACCCAGTACTTC.

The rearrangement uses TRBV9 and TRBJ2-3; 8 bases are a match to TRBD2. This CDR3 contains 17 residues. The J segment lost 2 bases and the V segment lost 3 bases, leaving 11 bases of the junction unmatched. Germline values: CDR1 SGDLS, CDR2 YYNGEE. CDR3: CASSGLGLGDNTDTQYF. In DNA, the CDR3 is TGTGCCAGCAGCGGCTTGGGACTAGGGGATAACACAGATACGCAGTATTTT. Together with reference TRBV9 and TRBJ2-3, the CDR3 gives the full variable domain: DSGVTQTPKHLITATGQRVTLRCSPRSGDLSVYWYQQSLDQGLQFLIQYYNGEERAKGNILERFSAQQFPDLHSELNLSSLELGDSALYFCASSGLGLGDNTDTQYFGPGTRLTVL.

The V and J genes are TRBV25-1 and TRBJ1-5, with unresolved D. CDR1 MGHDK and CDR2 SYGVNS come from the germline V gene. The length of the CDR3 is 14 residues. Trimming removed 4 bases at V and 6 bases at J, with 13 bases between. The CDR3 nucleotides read TGTGCCAGCAGTGGTGTCGCGTCGGGTCAGCCCCAGCATTTT. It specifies CASSGVASGQPQHF. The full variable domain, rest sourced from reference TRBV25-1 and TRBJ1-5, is EADIYQTPRYLVIGTGKKITLECSQTMGHDKMYWYQQDPGMELHLIHYSYGVNSTEKGDLSSESTVSRIRTEHFPLTLESARPSHTSQYLCASSGVASGQPQHFGDGTRLSIL.

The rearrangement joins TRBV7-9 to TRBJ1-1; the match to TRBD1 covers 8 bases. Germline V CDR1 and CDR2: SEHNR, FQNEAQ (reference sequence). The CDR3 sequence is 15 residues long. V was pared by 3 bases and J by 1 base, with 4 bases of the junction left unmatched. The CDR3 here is CASSLDGQGNTEAFF. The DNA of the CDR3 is TGTGCCAGCAGCTTGGATGGACAGGGGAACACTGAAGCTTTCTTT. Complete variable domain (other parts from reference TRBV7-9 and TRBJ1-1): DTGVSQNPRHKITKRGQNVTFRCDPISEHNRLYWYRQTLGQGPEFLTYFQNEAQLEKSRLLSDRFSAERPKGSFSTLEIQRTEQGDSAMYLCASSLDGQGNTEAFFGQGTRLTVV.